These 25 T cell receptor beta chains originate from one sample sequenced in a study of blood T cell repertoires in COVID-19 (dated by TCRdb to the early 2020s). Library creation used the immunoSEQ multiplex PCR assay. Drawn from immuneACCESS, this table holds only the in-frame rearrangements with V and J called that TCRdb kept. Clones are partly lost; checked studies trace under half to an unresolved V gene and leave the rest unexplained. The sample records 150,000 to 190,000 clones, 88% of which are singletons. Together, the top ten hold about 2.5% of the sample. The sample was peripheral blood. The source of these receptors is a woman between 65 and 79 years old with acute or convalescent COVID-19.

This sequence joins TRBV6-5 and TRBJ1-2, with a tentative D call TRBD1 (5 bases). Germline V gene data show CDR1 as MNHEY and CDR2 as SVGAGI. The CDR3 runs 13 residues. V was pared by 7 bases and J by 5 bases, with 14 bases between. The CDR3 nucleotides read TGTGCCAGCACGACAGTCGCATCTTATGGCTACACCTTC. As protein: CASTTVASYGYTF.

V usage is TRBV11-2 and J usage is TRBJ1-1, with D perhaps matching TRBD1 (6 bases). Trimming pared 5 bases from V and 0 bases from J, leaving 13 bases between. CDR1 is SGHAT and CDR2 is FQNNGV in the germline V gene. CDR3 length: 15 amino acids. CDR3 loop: CASSAAGAMNTEAFF. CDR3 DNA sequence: TGTGCCAGCAGCGCCGCAGGGGCTATGAACACTGAAGCTTTCTTT. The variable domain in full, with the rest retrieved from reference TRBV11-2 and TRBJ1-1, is EAGVAQSPRYKIIEKRQSVAFWCNPISGHATLYWYQQILGQGPKLLIQFQNNGVVDDSQLPKDRFSAERLKGVDSTLKIQPAKLEDSAVYLCASSAAGAMNTEAFFGQGTRLTVV.

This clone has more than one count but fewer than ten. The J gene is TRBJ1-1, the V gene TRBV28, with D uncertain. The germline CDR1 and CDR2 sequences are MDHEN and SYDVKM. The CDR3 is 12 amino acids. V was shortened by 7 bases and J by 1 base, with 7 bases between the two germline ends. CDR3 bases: TGTGCCAGCACAGAGGCGAACACTGAAGCTTTCTTT. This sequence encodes CASTEANTEAFF.

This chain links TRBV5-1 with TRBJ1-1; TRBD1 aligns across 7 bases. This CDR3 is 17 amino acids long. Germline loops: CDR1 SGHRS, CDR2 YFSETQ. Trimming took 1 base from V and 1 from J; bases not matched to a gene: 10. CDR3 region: CASSLTGVVTPNTEAFF. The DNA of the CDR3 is TGCGCCAGCAGCTTGACAGGGGTTGTGACCCCGAACACTGAAGCTTTCTTT.

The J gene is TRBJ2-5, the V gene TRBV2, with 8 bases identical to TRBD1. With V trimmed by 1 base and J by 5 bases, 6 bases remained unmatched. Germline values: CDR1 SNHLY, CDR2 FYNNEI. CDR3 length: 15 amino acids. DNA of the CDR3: TGTGCCAGCAGTGAAGGCTCAGGGGGCCCGGAGACCCAGTACTTC. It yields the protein CASSEGSGGPETQYF.

Here the CDR3 reads CASSGTRRDGAFF. The DNA for the CDR3 is TGTGCCAGCAGTGGAACCCGGAGGGACGGGGCTTTCTTT. The genes are TRBV7-2 and TRBJ1-1; D is possibly TRBD1 (5 bases). Germline V gene sequence: CDR1 SGHTA, CDR2 FQGNSA. V lost 6 bases and J 11 bases, leaving 19 bases between the germline ends. This CDR3 comprises 13 residues.

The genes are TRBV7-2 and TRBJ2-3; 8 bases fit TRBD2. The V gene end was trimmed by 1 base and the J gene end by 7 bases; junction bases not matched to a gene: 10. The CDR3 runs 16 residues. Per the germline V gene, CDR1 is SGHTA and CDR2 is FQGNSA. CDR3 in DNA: TGTGCCAGCAGCTTAGGTTCTAGCGGGCGGGCTAATACGCAGTATTTT. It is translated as CASSLGSSGRANTQYF. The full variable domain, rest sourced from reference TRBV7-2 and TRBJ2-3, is GAGVSQSPSNKVTEKGKDVELRCDPISGHTALYWYRQSLGQGLEFLIYFQGNSAPDKSGLPSDRFSAERTGGSVSTLTIQRTQQEDSAVYLCASSLGSSGRANTQYFGPGTRLTVL.

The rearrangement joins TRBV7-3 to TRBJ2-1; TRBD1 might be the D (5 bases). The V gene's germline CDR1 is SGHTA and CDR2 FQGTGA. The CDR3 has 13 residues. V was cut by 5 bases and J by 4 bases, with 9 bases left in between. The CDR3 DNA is TGTGCCAGCAGCGAGACAGAGTACAATGAGCAGTTCTTC. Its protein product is CASSETEYNEQFF.

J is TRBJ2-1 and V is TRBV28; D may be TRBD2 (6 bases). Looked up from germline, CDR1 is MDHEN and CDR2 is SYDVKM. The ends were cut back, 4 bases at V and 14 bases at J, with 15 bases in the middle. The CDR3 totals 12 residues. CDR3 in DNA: TGTGCCAGCAGTTCCCCCGGGACTCGTGAGTTCTTC. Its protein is CASSSPGTREFF. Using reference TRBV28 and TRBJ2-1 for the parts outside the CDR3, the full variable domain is DVKVTQSSRYLVKRTGEKVFLECVQDMDHENMFWYRQDPGLGLRLIYFSYDVKMKEKGDIPEGYSVSREKKERFSLILESASTNQTSMYLCASSSPGTREFFGPGTRLTVL.

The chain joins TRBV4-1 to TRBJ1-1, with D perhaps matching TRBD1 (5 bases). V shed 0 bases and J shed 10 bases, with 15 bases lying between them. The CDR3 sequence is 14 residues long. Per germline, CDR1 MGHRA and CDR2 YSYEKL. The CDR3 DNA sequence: TGCGCCAGCAGCCAAGATCGGGCTGGGGGGAGAGCTTTCTTT. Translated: CASSQDRAGGRAFF.

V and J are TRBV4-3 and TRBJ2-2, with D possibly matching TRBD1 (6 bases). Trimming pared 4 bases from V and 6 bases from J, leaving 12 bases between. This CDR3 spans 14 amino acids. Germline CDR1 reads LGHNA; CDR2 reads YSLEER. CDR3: CASSLQDSPGELFF. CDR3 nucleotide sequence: TGCGCCAGCAGCCTTCAGGACAGTCCCGGGGAGCTGTTTTTT.

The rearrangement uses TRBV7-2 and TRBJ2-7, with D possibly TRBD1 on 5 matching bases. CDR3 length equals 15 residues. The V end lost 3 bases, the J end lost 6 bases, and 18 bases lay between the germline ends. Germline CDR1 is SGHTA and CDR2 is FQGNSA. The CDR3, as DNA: TGTGCCAGCAGCTTCGGACAAGGTACCTTTAGCGAGCAGTACTTC. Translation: CASSFGQGTFSEQYF. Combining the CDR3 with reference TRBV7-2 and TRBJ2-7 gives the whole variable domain GAGVSQSPSNKVTEKGKDVELRCDPISGHTALYWYRQSLGQGLEFLIYFQGNSAPDKSGLPSDRFSAERTGGSVSTLTIQRTQQEDSAVYLCASSFGQGTFSEQYFGPGTRLTVT.

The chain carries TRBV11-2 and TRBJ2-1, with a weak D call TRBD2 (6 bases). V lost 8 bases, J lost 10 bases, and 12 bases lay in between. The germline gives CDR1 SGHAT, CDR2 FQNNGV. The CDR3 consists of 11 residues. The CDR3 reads CASQGLMEQFF. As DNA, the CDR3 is TGTGCCAGCCAAGGACTAATGGAGCAGTTCTTC. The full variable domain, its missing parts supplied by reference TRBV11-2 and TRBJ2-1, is EAGVAQSPRYKIIEKRQSVAFWCNPISGHATLYWYQQILGQGPKLLIQFQNNGVVDDSQLPKDRFSAERLKGVDSTLKIQPAKLEDSAVYLCASQGLMEQFFGPGTRLTVL.

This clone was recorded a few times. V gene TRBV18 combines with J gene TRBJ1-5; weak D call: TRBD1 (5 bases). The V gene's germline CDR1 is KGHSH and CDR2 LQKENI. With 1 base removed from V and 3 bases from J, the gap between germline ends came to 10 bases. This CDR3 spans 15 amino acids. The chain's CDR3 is CASSPQAGSNQPQHF. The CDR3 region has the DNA TGTGCCAGCTCACCACAGGCAGGGTCCAATCAGCCCCAGCATTTT.

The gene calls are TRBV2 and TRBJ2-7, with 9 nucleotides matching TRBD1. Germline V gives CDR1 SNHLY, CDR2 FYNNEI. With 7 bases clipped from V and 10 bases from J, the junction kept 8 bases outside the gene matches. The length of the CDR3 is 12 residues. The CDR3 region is CASTLGQGGQYF. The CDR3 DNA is TGTGCCAGCACCCTGGGACAGGGAGGACAGTACTTC.

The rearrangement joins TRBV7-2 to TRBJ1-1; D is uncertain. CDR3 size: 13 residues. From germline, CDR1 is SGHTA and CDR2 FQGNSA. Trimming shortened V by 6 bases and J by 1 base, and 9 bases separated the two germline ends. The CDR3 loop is CASSSHENTEAFF. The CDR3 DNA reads TGTGCCAGCAGTTCACACGAGAACACTGAAGCTTTCTTT.

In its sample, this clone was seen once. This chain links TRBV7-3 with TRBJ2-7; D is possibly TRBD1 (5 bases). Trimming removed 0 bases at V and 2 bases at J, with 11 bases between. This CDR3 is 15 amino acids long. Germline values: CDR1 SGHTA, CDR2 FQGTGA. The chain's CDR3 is CASSLTAGPPYEQYF. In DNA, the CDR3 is TGTGCCAGCAGCTTAACGGCAGGGCCCCCCTACGAGCAGTACTTC.

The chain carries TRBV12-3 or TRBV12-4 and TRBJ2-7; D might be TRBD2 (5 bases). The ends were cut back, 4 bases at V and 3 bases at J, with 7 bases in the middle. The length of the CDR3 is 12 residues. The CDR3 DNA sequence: TGTGCCAGCAGTTGGGGAGTCTACGAGCAGTACTTC. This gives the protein CASSWGVYEQYF.

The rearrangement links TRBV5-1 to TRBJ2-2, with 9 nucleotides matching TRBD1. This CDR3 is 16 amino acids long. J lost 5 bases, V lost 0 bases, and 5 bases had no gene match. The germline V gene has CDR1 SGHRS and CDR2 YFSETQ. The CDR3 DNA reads TGCGCCAGCAGCTTGGATGGACAGGGGTCGACCGGGGAGCTGTTTTTT. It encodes CASSLDGQGSTGELFF.

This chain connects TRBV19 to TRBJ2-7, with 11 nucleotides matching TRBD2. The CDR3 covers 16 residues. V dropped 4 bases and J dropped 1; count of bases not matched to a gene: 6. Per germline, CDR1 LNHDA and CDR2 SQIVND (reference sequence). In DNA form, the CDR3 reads TGTGCCAGTAGTACCTCGACTAGCGGGGTTTCCTACGAGCAGTACTTC. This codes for CASSTSTSGVSYEQYF.

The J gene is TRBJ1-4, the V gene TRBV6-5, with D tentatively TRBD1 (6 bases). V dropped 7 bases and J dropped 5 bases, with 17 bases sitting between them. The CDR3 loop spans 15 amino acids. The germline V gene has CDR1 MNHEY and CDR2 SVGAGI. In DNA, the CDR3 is TGTGCCAGCAATCAGCAGGGGACCAAAAATGAAAAACTGTTTTTT. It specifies CASNQQGTKNEKLFF.

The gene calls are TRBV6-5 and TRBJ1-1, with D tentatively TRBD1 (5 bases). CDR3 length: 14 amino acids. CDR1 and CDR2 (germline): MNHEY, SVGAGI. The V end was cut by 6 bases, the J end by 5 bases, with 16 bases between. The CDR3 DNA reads TGTGCCAGCAGCCCGGTGACAGCGGGGACTGAAGCTTTCTTT. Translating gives CASSPVTAGTEAFF.

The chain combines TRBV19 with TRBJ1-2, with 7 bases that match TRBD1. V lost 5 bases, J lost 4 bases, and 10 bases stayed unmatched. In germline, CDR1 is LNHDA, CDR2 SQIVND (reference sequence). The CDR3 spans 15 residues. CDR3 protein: CASSAGGTASYGYTF. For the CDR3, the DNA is TGTGCCAGTAGTGCTGGGGGGACAGCAAGCTATGGCTACACCTTC.

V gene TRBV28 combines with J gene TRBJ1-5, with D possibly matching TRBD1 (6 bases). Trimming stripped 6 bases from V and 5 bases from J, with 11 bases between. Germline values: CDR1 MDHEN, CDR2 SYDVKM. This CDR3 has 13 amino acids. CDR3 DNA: TGTGCCAGCAGCGGACAGCCGTATCAGCCCCAGCATTTT. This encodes CASSGQPYQPQHF.

The CDR3 region has the DNA TGTGCCAGCAGTGAAGCGCTAGGCAGTGCTGTCTATGGCTACACCTTC. Amino acids: CASSEALGSAVYGYTF. The chain uses TRBV6-1 and TRBJ1-2; D gene unclear. Trimming stripped 0 bases from V and 4 bases from J, with 15 bases between. In germline, CDR1 is MNHNS, CDR2 SASEGT. The CDR3 loop spans 16 amino acids.